The TCR beta chain under discussion was sequenced for a study of blood T cell repertoires in COVID-19. Study as a whole: Italy, Spain and the United States were the sources of the convalescent and acute COVID-19 samples. The cDNA or gDNA used as material had been derived from T cells, B-cell-depleted T cells, or PBMCs.

Assignment of participants to cohorts was predicated upon participant-reported clinical history. V was pared by 0 bases and J by 4 bases, with 9 bases between. The V gene's germline CDR1 is SGDLS and CDR2 YYNGEE. CDR3 length: 14 residues. Data came from immunoSEQ multiplex PCR; TCRdb stores just in-frame clones and leaves some out. The sample has 150,000 to 200,000 clones; roughly 85% are singletons. Sequencing was done on a sample of PBMCs or T cells enriched from blood (not recorded which). The chain carries TRBV9 and TRBJ2-3; tentatively, D is TRBD2 (6 bases). The source of this sequence is a woman aged 18-29 years who had recovered from COVID-19. CDR3 nucleotides: TGTGCCAGCAGCGTAGTAGGGACTTCAGATACGCAGTATTTT. Translation gives CASSVVGTSDTQYF.